This record looks at one TCR beta chain sequence and its context. Its antigen remains undetermined. No per-base quality is available; no much larger clone lies one base away. At one collaborating source in Seattle, patients were enrolled during active infection and were followed longitudinally through the course of disease. Whole blood was collected in K2EDTA tubes by collaborating institutions according to the institutions' own protocols. For TCRbeta analysis, collaborators shipped samples as frozen whole blood, isolated PBMCs, or DNA extracted from either of those sample types. Spanning cysteine to phenylalanine, the CDR3 consists of 14 amino acids. Only the CDR3 region is kept as DNA, spanning 42 bases read in frame from base 1. Between the V and J ends, shortened by 7 bases and 1 base respectively, the junction contains 13 bases. Taken from the germline V gene, the CDR1 and CDR2 loops are MRHNA and SNTAGT.

This record belongs to a study of blood T cell repertoires in COVID-19 (dated by TCRdb to the early 2020s). Study-wide context: Samples covering the acute and convalescent phases of COVID-19 were provided by collaborators in the United States, Italy and Spain. The prospective study material was composed of cDNA or gDNA derived from T cells, B-cell-depleted T cells, or PBMCs. Subjects who had been exposed to COVID-19, were actively infected with it, or had recovered from it provided the deeply sampled blood TCRbeta repertoires that made up the dataset. The repertoires were made available in a free public database intended to serve as a resource for research on the immune response to SARS-CoV-2. The samples were drawn from the first 160 participants of the ongoing ImmuneRACE study and from 1,200 or so subjects provided by 6 global collaborators. Sample metadata almost always included a de-identified subject ID, COVID-19 status, age in years and sex. Where HLA class I and class II types were available, the types were taken from metadata supplied by the sample provider, not from assay-based typing. The investigation overall reported the following: The quantity of clinical and demographic metadata differed by source and by participant and was supplied without curation.

The immunoSEQ Assay, a bias-controlled multiplex PCR, was used to amplify TCRbeta CDR3 regions from genomic DNA. Processing in the source paper ran as follows. Nucleated cell counts per sample were estimated from amplification of reference gene primers within the assay. To quantify the absolute abundance of each unique TCRbeta CDR3 rearrangement, sequence reads were collapsed and filtered. For each sample, productive Simpson clonality was calculated as the square root of Simpson's diversity index over productive rearrangements. Drawn from immuneACCESS, this table holds only the in-frame rearrangements with V and J called that TCRdb kept. Clones are partly lost; checked studies trace under half to an unresolved V gene and leave the rest unexplained. Clone size and V and J calls were adopted from that table, with D and trimming inferred from the DNA. A total of about 300,000 clones appear in this sample, 88% of them only once. Approximately 1.6% of the sample goes to the ten largest clones.

This clonotype originated in a woman under 40 with COVID-19, enrolled during active disease. Here the chain combines TRBV6-4 and TRBJ2-5; TRBD1 is a possible D gene, resting on 5 matching bases. The sample consisted of peripheral blood. The encoded CDR3 is CASTNRQTQETQYF. The DNA reads TGTGCCAGCACCAACAGGCAAACCCAAGAGACCCAGTACTTC.